Listed here are 32 T cell receptor beta chains from one sample, sequenced in a study of technical replicates of blood from several donors. The protocol was immunoSEQ multiplex PCR, while the TCRdb copy is restricted to in-frame clones and leaves out a portion. The profile shows about 68,000 clones, about 97% of them singletons. Sequences were obtained from T cells isolated from PBMCs. The receptors originated from a human donor in good health.

V usage is TRBV6-5 and J usage is TRBJ2-5, with 10 positions matching TRBD2. V was clipped by 5 bases and J by 5 bases; unmatched bases: 5. The CDR3 spans 14 residues. Germline V CDR1 and CDR2: MNHEY, SVGAGI. The CDR3 DNA sequence: TGTGCCAGCAGTCGGGGACTAGCGAGTGAGACCCAGTACTTC. Amino acids: CASSRGLASETQYF.

This chain joins TRBV7-2 and TRBJ2-1; 10 bases fit TRBD2. The germline CDR1 and CDR2 sequences are SGHTA and FQGNSA. The V segment lost 5 bases and the J segment 15 bases; nucleotides outside the gene matches: 7. This CDR3 spans 12 amino acids. Here the CDR3 reads CASSEQSGRVFF. The DNA of the CDR3 is TGTGCCAGCAGCGAACAAAGCGGGAGGGTGTTCTTC.

The CDR3 region has the DNA TGCGCCAGCAGCTTGGATGGACAGACCTACGAGCAGTACTTC. This translates into CASSLDGQTYEQYF. The V gene is TRBV5-1, the J gene TRBJ2-7, with D maybe TRBD1 (6 bases). Trimming cost V 0 bases and J 2 bases, with 9 bases left between them. Germline loops: CDR1 SGHRS, CDR2 YFSETQ. The CDR3 extends over 14 amino acids.

CDR3 nucleotide sequence: TGCGCCAGCAGCCAAGATCGGGCGGGTGACTACGAGCAGTACTTC. It is translated as CASSQDRAGDYEQYF. V gene TRBV4-3 combines with J gene TRBJ2-7; the D gene is possibly TRBD2 (5 bases). The CDR3 sequence is 15 residues long. Germline lookup yields CDR1 LGHNA and CDR2 YSLEER. The V end lost 0 bases, the J end lost 3 bases, and 12 bases lay between the germline ends.

The chain has TRBV4-1 and TRBJ2-7; D unclear. The CDR3 runs to 13 residues. Trimming removed 1 base from V and 7 bases from J, with 11 bases in between. The germline CDR1 and CDR2 sequences are MGHRA and YSYEKL. Here the CDR3 reads CASSQGPHMEQYF. The CDR3 DNA follows: TGCGCCAGCAGCCAAGGTCCCCACATGGAGCAGTACTTC.

The V gene is TRBV15, the J gene TRBJ2-7; TRBD2 is a possible D gene (6 bases). The V gene's germline CDR1 is LNHNV and CDR2 YYDKDF (reference sequence). The CDR3 is 15 amino acids. The germline V and J ends were trimmed by 3 bases and 5 bases, with 17 bases remaining between them. CDR3 bases: TGTGCCACCAGCAGTGGGAGTATCCCGGGAGACGAGCAGTACTTC. It codes for CATSSGSIPGDEQYF.

The V call is TRBV5-1, the J call TRBJ2-7, with TRBD2 as a possible D gene (6 bases). This CDR3 spans 16 amino acids. CDR1 and CDR2 from the germline V gene are SGHRS and YFSETQ. V was trimmed by 0 bases and J by 4 bases, leaving 17 bases between them. This CDR3 reads CASSLVTSPFSYEQYF. For the CDR3, the DNA is TGCGCCAGCAGCTTGGTTACTAGCCCATTTTCGTACGAGCAGTACTTC. The full variable domain, rest sourced from reference TRBV5-1 and TRBJ2-7, is KAGVTQTPRYLIKTRGQQVTLSCSPISGHRSVSWYQQTPGQGLQFLFEYFSETQRNKGNFPGRFSGRQFSNSRSEMNVSTLELGDSALYLCASSLVTSPFSYEQYFGPGTRLTVT.

The V gene is TRBV9, the J gene TRBJ2-6, with TRBD2 identical over 8 bases. Trimming removed 3 bases from V and 0 bases from J; junction bases left unmatched: 8. The length of the CDR3 is 18 residues. Germline CDR1 reads SGDLS; CDR2 reads YYNGEE. CDR3 coding DNA: TGTGCCAGCAGCGCCCTACTAGCGGCTAACTCTGGGGCCAACGTCCTGACTTTC. As protein: CASSALLAANSGANVLTF.

This chain uses TRBV11-3 with TRBJ2-7; TRBD1 might be the D (6 bases). This CDR3 is 13 amino acids long. CDR1 and CDR2 (germline): SGHNT, YENEEA. The V end lost 5 bases, the J end lost 1 base, and 9 bases lay between the germline ends. The DNA for the CDR3 is TGTGCCAGCAGCGTAACAGGGTCCTACGAGCAGTACTTC. It specifies CASSVTGSYEQYF.

The CDR3 DNA sequence: TGCGCCAGCAGCCAAGGGGGGGGCGAAGAGACCCAGTACTTC. Translated, it gives CASSQGGGEETQYF. V usage is TRBV4-3 and J usage is TRBJ2-5, with D possibly matching TRBD2 (7 bases). Trimming cost V 1 base and J 3 bases, with 9 bases left between them. CDR1 and CDR2 from the germline V gene are LGHNA and YSLEER. The CDR3 covers 14 residues.

This rearrangement joins TRBV15 to TRBJ2-7; 9 bases are shared with TRBD2. Germline-derived CDR1 and CDR2 are LNHNV and YYDKDF (reference sequence). The CDR3 contains 14 residues. V shed 2 bases, J shed 7 bases, and the junction held 6 bases outside the gene matches. This CDR3 is CATSRIGLAREQYF. CDR3 in DNA: TGTGCCACCAGCAGAATCGGACTAGCGAGGGAGCAGTACTTC.

The chain joins TRBV2 to TRBJ2-7; the match to TRBD1 covers 10 bases. The CDR3 is 17 amino acids. Germline loops: CDR1 SNHLY, CDR2 FYNNEI. After removal of 1 base from V and 4 bases from J, the junction contained 10 bases not matched to a gene. CDR3 in amino acids: CASSEVRTGGEGYEQYF. As DNA, the CDR3 is TGTGCCAGCAGTGAAGTCAGGACAGGGGGAGAAGGGTACGAGCAGTACTTC. Together with reference TRBV2 and TRBJ2-7, the CDR3 gives the full variable domain: EPEVTQTPSHQVTQMGQEVILRCVPISNHLYFYWYRQILGQKVEFLVSFYNNEISEKSEIFDDQFSVERPDGSNFTLKIRSTKLEDSAMYFCASSEVRTGGEGYEQYFGPGTRLTVT.

This clone was recorded only once. This chain joins TRBV7-9 and TRBJ2-7; 7 bases agree with TRBD2. Trimming took 2 bases from V and 3 from J; bases not matched to a gene: 4. The CDR3 totals 14 residues. Germline loops: CDR1 SEHNR, CDR2 FQNEAQ (reference sequence). The CDR3 DNA is TGTGCCAGCAGCTTAATGGGAGGGAGCTACGAGCAGTACTTC. Its translation: CASSLMGGSYEQYF.

The chain combines TRBV9 with TRBJ1-4, with D perhaps TRBD1 (6 bases). Trimming left V 3 bases short and J 6 bases short, with 15 bases between. In germline, CDR1 is SGDLS, CDR2 YYNGEE. The CDR3 contains 15 residues. CDR3 sequence: CASSETGIPDEKLFF. The CDR3 DNA sequence: TGTGCCAGCAGCGAAACAGGGATACCGGATGAAAAACTGTTTTTT.

The chain uses TRBV6-1 and TRBJ2-6; no firm D call. The CDR3 runs 12 residues. Trimming removed 8 bases at V and 2 bases at J, with 4 bases between. Looked up from germline, CDR1 is MNHNS and CDR2 is SASEGT. CDR3 protein: CASGTGANVLTF. For the CDR3, the DNA is TGTGCCAGCGGCACTGGGGCCAACGTCCTGACTTTC.

The chain has TRBV13 and TRBJ1-2; a possible D gene is TRBD1 (5 bases). Germline V gives CDR1 PRHDT, CDR2 FYEKMQ (reference sequence). The CDR3 consists of 14 residues. V gave up 2 bases and J gave up 3 bases, with 10 bases separating them. CDR3 sequence: CASSLPGIDYGYTF. For the CDR3, the DNA is TGTGCCAGCAGCTTACCAGGGATTGACTATGGCTACACCTTC. Complete variable domain (other parts from reference TRBV13 and TRBJ1-2): AAGVIQSPRHLIKEKRETATLKCYPIPRHDTVYWYQQGPGQDPQFLISFYEKMQSDKGSIPDRFSAQQFSDYHSELNMSSLELGDSALYFCASSLPGIDYGYTFGSGTRLTVV.

The rearrangement uses TRBV7-9 and TRBJ2-1; D ambiguous. V lost 2 bases to trimming and J lost 0 bases, with 5 bases between them. The CDR3 contains 14 residues. Germline-derived CDR1 and CDR2 are SEHNR and FQNEAQ (reference sequence). This chain's CDR3 is CASSLSSSYNEQFF. The CDR3 region has the DNA TGTGCCAGCAGCTTAAGTAGCTCCTACAATGAGCAGTTCTTC.

J is TRBJ1-1 and V is TRBV27, with a possible D match to TRBD1 (6 bases). The CDR3 sequence is 15 residues long. CDR1 and CDR2 from the germline V gene are MNHEY and SMNVEV (reference sequence). V was cut by 2 bases and J by 1 base, with 11 bases left in between. CDR3 in amino acids: CASSLTGPWNTEAFF. The CDR3 coding sequence is TGTGCCAGCAGTTTAACAGGGCCTTGGAACACTGAAGCTTTCTTT.

The chain couples TRBV6-5 to TRBJ2-3; TRBD2 aligns across 7 bases. Losses at the gene ends were 11 bases for V and 2 bases for J; bases not matched to a gene: 10. The CDR3 loop spans 14 amino acids. Per germline, CDR1 MNHEY and CDR2 SVGAGI. In nucleotides, the CDR3 is TGTGCCCATAAGGCGGGAGCGGCCACAGATACGCAGTATTTT. Translation gives CAHKAGAATDTQYF.

The chain is built from TRBV9 and TRBJ2-7, with unresolved D. The germline CDR1 and CDR2 sequences are SGDLS and YYNGEE. This CDR3 contains 14 residues. The ends were cut back, 4 bases at V and 7 bases at J, with 18 bases in the middle. The CDR3 DNA reads TGTGCCAGCAGCCCATTCCCCGCGCATTGGGAGCAGTACTTC. This codes for CASSPFPAHWEQYF.

CDR3 sequence (DNA): TGCGCCAGCAGCCCCCATGCTAGCGGGGAGGGGTTTTTCGAGCAGTACTTC. Protein sequence: CASSPHASGEGFFEQYF. This chain links TRBV5-1 with TRBJ2-7; TRBD2 aligns across 9 bases. The germline V gene has CDR1 SGHRS and CDR2 YFSETQ. V lost 4 bases to trimming and J lost 6 bases; unmatched junction nucleotides: 17. This CDR3 spans 17 amino acids.

The chain is built from TRBV5-1 and TRBJ1-1; D is undetermined. Germline V lookup: CDR1 SGHRS, CDR2 YFSETQ. The CDR3 contains 14 residues. V was cut by 4 bases and J by 0 bases, with 10 bases left in between. The CDR3 protein is CASSLLRLNTEAFF. CDR3 DNA: TGCGCCAGCAGCCTACTAAGATTGAACACTGAAGCTTTCTTT.

The chain links TRBV7-3 to TRBJ2-2; no reliable D call. The germline gives CDR1 SGHTA, CDR2 FQGTGA. V gave up 2 bases and J gave up 0 bases, with 4 bases separating them. CDR3 length equals 14 residues. CDR3 region: CASSLQANTGELFF. In DNA, the CDR3 is TGTGCCAGCAGCTTACAGGCGAACACCGGGGAGCTGTTTTTT.

The V call is TRBV21-1, the J call TRBJ2-7; the table's D call, TRBD1, was not checked against the DNA. TRBV21-1 is noted as a pseudogene. The CDR3 is 13 amino acids. The CDR3 sequence: CASREGARNEQYF. In DNA, the CDR3 is TGTGCCAGCAGGGAAGGGGCTAGGAACGAGCAGTACTTC.

CDR3 nucleotide sequence: TGTGCCTGGAGTGCGAACATCAACAATCAGCCCCAGCATTTT. Its protein product is CAWSANINNQPQHF. J is TRBJ1-5 and V is TRBV30, with D unclear. Germline V CDR1 and CDR2: GTSNPN, SVGIG (reference sequence). Deletions cut 1 base from V and 3 bases from J, with 10 bases between. The CDR3 runs 14 residues.

The chain carries TRBV6-1 and TRBJ1-2; a weak D match, TRBD1 (6 bases). Trimming left V 6 bases short and J 4 bases short, with 15 bases between. Looked up from germline, CDR1 is MNHNS and CDR2 is SASEGT. The CDR3 spans 14 residues. This CDR3 reads CASRTPGDTYGYTF. The CDR3 DNA sequence: TGTGCCAGCAGAACCCCAGGGGACACCTATGGCTACACCTTC.

The V and J genes are TRBV10-3 and TRBJ2-7; D possibly corresponds to TRBD1 (5 bases). There are 12 residues in the CDR3. The V end lost 3 bases, the J end lost 5 bases, and 8 bases lay between the germline ends. Germline V gene lookup returns CDR1 ENHRY and CDR2 SYGVKD. The chain's CDR3 is CAISEGAHEQYF. In DNA form, the CDR3 reads TGTGCCATCAGTGAAGGGGCTCACGAGCAGTACTTC.

This chain connects TRBV11-2 to TRBJ2-1; D might be TRBD2 (5 bases). V was pared by 5 bases and J by 0 bases, with 11 bases between. Germline V gene sequence: CDR1 SGHAT, CDR2 FQNNGV. This CDR3 has 15 amino acids. The CDR3 loop is CASSHSGSSYNEQFF. CDR3 nucleotide sequence: TGTGCCAGCAGCCATTCGGGGAGCTCCTACAATGAGCAGTTCTTC.

CDR3 in amino acids: CASSYGQGALDEQFF. The CDR3 DNA reads TGTGCCAGCAGTTACGGACAGGGGGCTTTGGATGAGCAGTTCTTC. The chain is built from TRBV6-6 and TRBJ2-1, with 11 bases identical to TRBD1. The CDR3 runs 15 residues. Germline V gene sequence: CDR1 MNHNY, CDR2 SVGAGI (reference sequence). V gave up 2 bases and J gave up 8 bases; unmatched junction bases: 5.

The genes are TRBV29-1 and TRBJ2-7, with a possible D match to TRBD2 (5 bases). Germline values: CDR1 SQVTM, CDR2 ANQGSEA. Between the trimmed V and J ends, which lost 4 bases and 5 bases, there was a span of 15 bases. This CDR3 spans 13 amino acids. The chain's CDR3 is CSVVWQTGNEQYF. CDR3 nucleotide sequence: TGCAGCGTTGTGTGGCAAACCGGGAACGAGCAGTACTTC.

This chain links TRBV7-9 with TRBJ2-5; maybe TRBD1 (6 bases). The CDR3 contains 15 residues. The V end lost 2 bases, the J end lost 5 bases, and 15 bases lay between the germline ends. CDR1 is SEHNR and CDR2 is FQNEAQ in the germline V gene (reference sequence). CDR3 residues: CASSLQGSGGETQYF. CDR3 sequence (DNA): TGTGCCAGCAGCTTACAGGGGTCGGGTGGGGAGACCCAGTACTTC.

The chain recombines TRBV30 with TRBJ1-1; 8 bases are a match to TRBD1. Germline loops: CDR1 GTSNPN, CDR2 SVGIG (reference sequence). V shed 3 bases, J shed 4 bases, and the junction held 4 bases outside the gene matches. This CDR3 comprises 13 residues. This CDR3 reads CAWSPDRATEAFF. The CDR3 nucleotides read TGTGCCTGGAGCCCGGACAGGGCCACTGAAGCTTTCTTT.